This entry is about one T cell receptor (beta chain). What it binds is unknown. The V end was cut by 5 bases, the J end by 4 bases, with 11 bases between. The length of the CDR3 is 13 residues. Per germline, CDR1 SGHVS and CDR2 FQNEAQ. This sample stems from a study of a mutant IDH1 vaccine in newly diagnosed glioma. Study as a whole: Patients got radiotherapy, temozolomide, or both beforehand, and most got both. The study's findings and limits: In 85% to 95% of patients, immune responses induced by the vaccine occurred.

Time point defined: week 23, last vaccination. Each vaccine dose was 300 ug of mutant IDH1 20-mer peptide, with topical imiquimod. Profiled with immunoSEQ multiplex PCR; TCRdb holds only in-frame clones, not every one. Among about 28,000 clones listed, 82% were seen once. This material consisted of PBMCs, taken from a glioma patient whose treatment included an IDH1 peptide vaccine. V gene TRBV7-8 combines with J gene TRBJ1-1; TRBD1 is a possible D gene (5 bases). This TCR was sampled from a woman aged 25 to 39 with glioma. The CDR3 loop is CASSRGQITEAFF. The CDR3, as DNA: TGTGCCAGCAGCCGGGGCCAGATCACTGAAGCTTTCTTT. The full variable domain, rest sourced from reference TRBV7-8 and TRBJ1-1, is GAGVSQSPRYKVAKRGQDVALRCDPISGHVSLFWYQQALGQGPEFLTYFQNEAQLDKSGLPSDRFFAERPEGSVSTLKIQRTQQEDSAVYLCASSRGQITEAFFGQGTRLTVV.